The clone carrying this T cell receptor beta chain was seen a handful of times. The data were taken from a study of T-cell memory formation after mild COVID-19. Study in general: Clusters were largely donor specific.

Germline V gene sequence: CDR1 KGHSH, CDR2 LQKENI. V was pared by 6 bases and J by 9 bases, with 4 bases of the junction left unmatched. The CDR3 runs to 12 residues. TCRdb reprocessed the 5' RACE reads via MiXCR and lists one record per CDR3 protein. The table shows 200,000 to 300,000 distinct CDR3 sequences, with 15% occurring only once. The receptor was derived from an adult woman who had mild COVID-19 (a few samples of this study predate the infection). Cell type and time point are not known. The chain links TRBV18 to TRBJ2-7, with 11 bases aligning to TRBD2. Sequencing was performed on PBMCs or a T cell subset sorted from them (not recorded which). The CDR3 spells CASSSTSGRQYF. For the CDR3, the DNA is TGTGCCAGCTCTTCCACTAGCGGGAGGCAGTACTTC.